Shown below are 9 T cell receptor beta chains from a single sample sequenced in a study of T-cell reconstitution after alpha-beta-depleted transplantation in children. Unique molecular identifiers featured in how the TCRbeta library was prepared. TCRdb re-analysed the PCR reads in MiXCR, keeping a single row per CDR3 protein. The data hold nearly 200,000 distinct CDR3 sequences, with 5% to 6.5% observed a single time. The starting material was PBMCs, obtained before TCRalphabeta/CD19-depleted stem cell transplant. These receptors all come from a girl less than two years old with combined immunodeficiency, due to receive a stem cell transplant.

Remarks on this clonotype: Being one base from a much bigger clone, this may be a read error. V and J are TRBV27 and TRBJ2-1, with 8 bases matching TRBD2. CDR1 is MNHEY and CDR2 is SMNVEV in the germline V gene (reference sequence). This CDR3 has 16 amino acids. The CDR3: CASSSLAGGPYDEQFF. CDR3 bases: TGTGCCAGCAGTTCTCTTGCGGGAGGACCCTACGATGAGCAGTTCTTC.

This clonotype was counted many times. The J gene is TRBJ2-1, the V gene TRBV4-3; D call uncertain. Germline V gene lookup returns CDR1 LGHNA and CDR2 YSLEER. This CDR3 spans 16 amino acids. V was shortened by 0 bases and J by 0 bases, with 9 bases between the two germline ends. CDR3: CASSQDIIGSYNEQFF. The CDR3 bases are TGCGCCAGCAGCCAAGATATAATAGGCTCCTACAATGAGCAGTTCTTC.

This clonotype was counted ten times or more. The J gene is TRBJ2-5, the V gene TRBV14; the D is unclear. V was pared by 1 base and J by 2 bases, with 17 bases between. Germline assignment: CDR1 SGHDN and CDR2 FVKESK. The CDR3 sequence is 17 residues long. CDR3 in amino acids: CASSQGSRLRRQETQYF. DNA for the CDR3: TGTGCCAGCAGCCAAGGCTCGAGACTTAGAAGACAAGAGACCCAGTACTTC.

The table lists this clonotype with many counts. J is TRBJ1-5 and V is TRBV12-3 or TRBV12-4; 7 bases map to TRBD1. With 2 bases clipped from V and 5 bases from J, the junction kept 3 bases outside the gene matches. The CDR3 extends over 14 amino acids. Here the CDR3 reads CASSLNRGYQPQHF. For the CDR3, the DNA is TGTGCCAGCAGTTTAAACAGGGGATATCAGCCCCAGCATTTT.

The chain links TRBV19 to TRBJ1-2; possible D gene TRBD1, 5 bases. In germline, CDR1 is LNHDA, CDR2 SQIVND (reference sequence). The CDR3 totals 14 residues. V was cut by 3 bases and J by 2 bases, with 10 bases left in between. In DNA, the CDR3 is TGTGCCAGTAGTATGGGGGACTGGAACTATGGCTACACCTTC. The encoded protein is CASSMGDWNYGYTF.

Many counts were recorded for this clonotype. The rearrangement uses TRBV28 and TRBJ2-7; D gene uncertain. V lost 7 bases and J 0 bases, leaving 7 bases between the germline ends. Germline assignment: CDR1 MDHEN and CDR2 SYDVKM. This CDR3 has 12 amino acids. For the CDR3, the DNA is TGTGCCAGCACCCTCAGCTCCTACGAGCAGTACTTC. It yields the protein CASTLSSYEQYF.

The sample holds many counts of this clonotype. The CDR3 sequence is CSVGQGREKLFF. CDR3 nucleotides: TGCAGCGTTGGGCAGGGTCGGGAAAAACTGTTTTTT. The V gene is TRBV29-1, the J gene TRBJ1-4, with D possibly matching TRBD1 (5 bases). From germline, CDR1 is SQVTM and CDR2 ANQGSEA. CDR3 length: 12 amino acids. V dropped 4 bases and J dropped 8 bases, with 11 bases sitting between them.

This clonotype was found many times. The chain employs TRBV29-1 and TRBJ2-2; the D is unclear. Between the trimmed V and J ends, which lost 4 bases and 1 base, there was a span of 4 bases. Germline loops: CDR1 SQVTM, CDR2 ANQGSEA. The CDR3 covers 12 residues. The CDR3 sequence is CSVVENTGELFF. As DNA, the CDR3 is TGCAGCGTTGTGGAGAACACCGGGGAGCTGTTTTTT.

This clonotype occurred a few times. Relative to the germline gene, one junction end is altered; a read error may explain this. The chain has TRBV7-7 and TRBJ2-5; no firm D call. This CDR3 is 15 amino acids long. Per germline, CDR1 SSHAT and CDR2 FNYEAQ (reference sequence). CDR3 sequence (DNA): TGTGCTAGCAGCTCCCTCCCTGGGTGGCAAGAGACCCAGTACTTC. Protein product: CASSSLPGWQETQYF.